The 28 T cell receptor beta chains below come from one sample, sequenced in a study of CD8+CD57+ T cells in acquired aplastic anemia. Genomic DNA constituted the template upon which TCR beta VDJ and CDR3 profiling was performed. TCRdb fed the reads into MiXCR, producing one record per CDR3 protein. The sample carries hundreds of thousands of distinct CDR3 sequences, roughly 80% recorded once. Sequenced patients had shown CD8+CD57+ cell expansion by flow cytometry. Sequences were obtained from sorted CD4+, CD8+, or CD8+CD57+ T cells (not recorded which) from PBMCs. The receptors were gathered from a human donor with aplastic anemia.

This sequence joins TRBV19 and TRBJ2-1; 9 bases are shared with TRBD2. In germline, CDR1 is LNHDA, CDR2 SQIVND (reference sequence). CDR3 length: 14 residues. The V segment lost 1 base and the J segment 6 bases; nucleotides outside the gene matches: 1. CDR3 coding DNA: TGTGCCAGTAGTATAGCTAGCGGGGTCAATGAGCAGTTCTTC. It is translated as CASSIASGVNEQFF.

A word on this clonotype: The junction departs from germline at one end; a sequencing error may be responsible. The rearrangement joins TRBV2 to TRBJ1-2; 7 positions agree with TRBD1. This CDR3 has 15 amino acids. Germline-derived CDR1 and CDR2 are SNHLY and FYNNEI. CDR3 DNA: TGTGCCAGCAGTGGGGAAGGGGGCGCGAACACTGAATCTTTCTTT. Amino acids: CASSGEGGANTESFF.

This chain connects TRBV13 to TRBJ2-5, with D possibly being TRBD2 (5 bases). Germline CDR1 and CDR2: PRHDT and FYEKMQ (reference sequence). This CDR3 contains 16 residues. V lost 4 bases to trimming and J lost 4 bases, with 19 bases between them. CDR3 loop: CASSSPRTQRGETQYF. CDR3 in DNA: TGTGCCAGCAGCTCCCCCCGGACCCAACGGGGAGAGACCCAGTACTTC. Looking up the rest from reference TRBV13 and TRBJ2-5 gives the full variable domain: AAGVIQSPRHLIKEKRETATLKCYPIPRHDTVYWYQQGPGQDPQFLISFYEKMQSDKGSIPDRFSAQQFSDYHSELNMSSLELGDSALYFCASSSPRTQRGETQYFGPGTRLLVL.

Concerning this clonotype itself: The junction differs from germline at one of its ends, possibly a read error. The chain combines TRBV7-8 with TRBJ1-1, with unresolved D. The CDR3 consists of 17 residues. Germline V gene lookup returns CDR1 SGHVS and CDR2 FQNEAQ. The CDR3 region has the DNA TGTGCCAGCAGCGTAGCGGGCCGACCCGAAACGCAGAATGAAGCTTTCTTT. Amino acid sequence: CASSVAGRPETQNEAFF.

The chain joins TRBV20-1 to TRBJ1-4, with D uncertain. The CDR3 runs 14 residues. Trimming cost V 5 bases and J 0 bases, with 10 bases left between them. The germline V gene has CDR1 DFQATT and CDR2 SNEGSKA (reference sequence). The CDR3 sequence: CSASSGATNEKLFF. As DNA, the CDR3 is TGCAGTGCTTCCAGCGGGGCAACTAATGAAAAACTGTTTTTT.

The chain is built from TRBV11-3 and TRBJ2-3, with 7 bases fitting TRBD2. Unmatched junction bases numbered 4, after V lost 3 bases and J lost 13 bases. Germline assignment: CDR1 SGHNT and CDR2 YENEEA. The CDR3 runs 11 residues. In nucleotides, the CDR3 is TGTGCCAGCAGCTTCGGGGAGGGCGAGTATTTT. Amino acid sequence: CASSFGEGEYF. The whole variable domain, remainder taken from reference TRBV11-3 and TRBJ2-3, is EAGVVQSPRYKIIEKKQPVAFWCNPISGHNTLYWYLQNLGQGPELLIRYENEEAVDDSQLPKDRFSAERLKGVDSTLKIQPAELGDSAVYLCASSFGEGEYFGPGTRLTVL.

As concerns this clonotype: One junction end does not reproduce the germline sequence, and a read error may be involved. The V gene is TRBV7-8, the J gene TRBJ2-3; TRBD2 aligns across 8 bases. Germline assignment: CDR1 SGHVS and CDR2 FQNEAQ. The CDR3 has 13 amino acids. CDR3 region: CASSEAGAADPQF. DNA for the CDR3: TGTGCCAGCAGCGAAGCGGGAGCAGCCGATCCGCAGTTT. Drawing the rest from reference TRBV7-8 and TRBJ2-3, the complete variable domain is GAGVSQSPRYKVAKRGQDVALRCDPISGHVSLFWYQQALGQGPEFLTYFQNEAQLDKSGLPSDRFFAERPEGSVSTLKIQRTQQEDSAVYLCASSEAGAADPQFGPGTRLTVL.

Worth noting for this clonotype: This CDR3 is missing its conserved last phenylalanine or tryptophan, likely due to a read error. The DNA is omitted, as the CDR3 cannot be located on it reliably, and the CDR3 follows TCRdb's listing. The chain employs TRBV2 and TRBJ1-1; TRBD1, the D gene given by the table, was not confirmed from the DNA. Germline V CDR1 and CDR2: SNHLY, FYNNEI. The CDR3 sequence runs 15 residues, both termini included. This CDR3 reads CASGDGGTDTQYVFL.

This chain links TRBV15 with TRBJ2-7; no clear D gene. Germline loops: CDR1 LNHNV, CDR2 YYDKDF (reference sequence). The CDR3 is 14 amino acids. V gave up 5 bases and J gave up 2 bases, with 13 bases separating them. The CDR3 nucleotides are TGTGCCACCAGCGGCCCAGCCCTAGCCTACGAGCAGTACTTC. This encodes CATSGPALAYEQYF.

The V call is TRBV7-2, the J call TRBJ1-1; D gene ambiguous. Between the trimmed V and J ends, which lost 5 bases and 13 bases, there was a span of 26 bases. In germline, CDR1 is SGHTA, CDR2 FQGNSA. The CDR3 runs 15 residues. DNA of the CDR3: TGTGCCAGCAGCGCAGGTTCTGGGTCACCCCTCCACGTTTTCTTT. It is translated as CASSAGSGSPLHVFF.

Comments on this clonotype: At one boundary the junction diverges from the germline segment, which might be a read error. This sequence joins TRBV7-3 and TRBJ2-3; D remains ambiguous. The CDR3 runs to 14 residues. The germline CDR1 and CDR2 sequences are SGHTA and FQGTGA. CDR3 amino acids: CASSLSGGAHAEAF. The CDR3 DNA reads as TGTGCCAGCAGCTTATCAGGCGGAGCGCATGCTGAAGCTTTT. The full variable domain, in which reference TRBV7-3 and TRBJ2-3 provide the parts outside the CDR3, is GAGVSQTPSNKVTEKGKYVELRCDPISGHTALYWYRQSLGQGPEFLIYFQGTGAADDSGLPNDRFFAVRPEGSVSTLKIQRTERGDSAVYLCASSLSGGAHAEAFGPGTRLTVL.

This clonotype was picked up a small number of times. The chain recombines TRBV9 with TRBJ2-3; D may correspond to TRBD1 or TRBD2 (6 bases each). The germline V gene encodes CDR1 SGDLS and CDR2 YYNGEE. Trimming pared 4 bases from V and 13 bases from J, leaving 22 bases between. This CDR3 has 14 amino acids. The CDR3 coding sequence is TGTGCCAGCAGCTTAGGGGGAGGTGGGGATACCAAGTATTTT. It translates to CASSLGGGGDTKYF.

In nucleotides, the CDR3 is TGTGCCAGCAGCGTAGGGTCAGACTCCGGGTATTTT. Its protein is CASSVGSDSGYF. The V and J genes are TRBV7-9 and TRBJ2-3, with D uncertain. The germline gives CDR1 SEHNR, CDR2 FQNEAQ (reference sequence). The length of the CDR3 is 12 residues. The V and J ends lost 5 bases and 14 bases respectively, with 17 bases between them. Supplemented by reference TRBV7-9 and TRBJ2-3, the full variable domain reads DTGVSQNPRHKITKRGQNVTFRCDPISEHNRLYWYRQTLGQGPEFLTYFQNEAQLEKSRLLSDRFSAERPKGSFSTLEIQRTEQGDSAMYLCASSVGSDSGYFGPGTRLTVL.

Concerning this clonotype: The junction departs from the called germline gene at one end, perhaps through a read error. J is TRBJ1-1 and V is TRBV7-8; D ambiguous. The germline CDR1 and CDR2 sequences are SGHVS and FQNEAQ. CDR3 length: 15 residues. The chain's CDR3 is CASSFDPNGNTVAFF. DNA of the CDR3: TGTGCCAGCAGCTTTGATCCAAACGGGAACACTGTAGCTTTCTTT.

The CDR3 protein is CASSFQPGAKAQYYEQYV. CDR3 sequence (DNA): TGTGCCAGCAGCTTTCAGCCAGGCGCGAAAGCGCAGTATTACGAGCAGTACGTC. The chain employs TRBV7-2 and TRBJ2-7; D is uncertain. Germline V gene lookup returns CDR1 SGHTA and CDR2 FQGNSA. Trimming shortened V by 3 bases and J by 4 bases, and 25 bases separated the two germline ends. The CDR3 is 18 residues long.

This clonotype came up once. V gene TRBV7-9 combines with J gene TRBJ2-7, with a tentative D call TRBD2 (6 bases). Between the trimmed V and J ends, which lost 3 bases and 2 bases, there was a span of 23 bases. The CDR3 consists of 18 residues. Looked up from germline, CDR1 is SEHNR and CDR2 is FQNEAQ (reference sequence). The CDR3 region has the DNA TGTGCCAGCAGCTTTCCGGGAGAGGGTACAGCCCATGCCTACGAGCAGTACGTC. It codes for CASSFPGEGTAHAYEQYV.

The chain combines TRBV29-1 with TRBJ2-7, with a tentative D call TRBD1 (6 bases). The CDR3 extends over 14 amino acids. Germline values: CDR1 SQVTM, CDR2 ANQGSEA. V was pared by 4 bases and J by 2 bases, with 15 bases between. For the CDR3, the DNA is TGCAGCGTTGCTGCCGGGACACCAACCTACGAGCAGTACTTC. Amino acids: CSVAAGTPTYEQYF.

Worth noting for this clonotype: This is likely a read error, given that the CDR3 carries no conserved phenylalanine or tryptophan at its end. The DNA is omitted, as the CDR3 cannot be located on it reliably, and the CDR3 follows TCRdb's listing. V and J are TRBV7-2 and TRBJ2-1; no DNA check was done on the table's D call, TRBD2. In germline, CDR1 is SGHTA, CDR2 FQGNSA. The CDR3 comprises 13 residues, both ends counted. CDR3 region: CASSLGLAGDNEQ.

On this clonotype: The germline gene is not matched at one end of the junction; a read error may be the cause. The gene calls are TRBV29-1 and TRBJ1-4; 9 nucleotides agree with TRBD1. Per germline, CDR1 SQVTM and CDR2 ANQGSEA. This CDR3 region has 15 residues. CDR3 coding DNA: TGCAGCGTCCGAGGGACAGGGCTGCAGATTGAAAAACCGTTTTTT. It is translated as CSVRGTGLQIEKPFF.

The chain couples TRBV10-1 to TRBJ2-2; 7 bases align to TRBD2. J lost 3 bases, V lost 6 bases, and 4 bases had no gene match. The V gene's germline CDR1 is WNHNN and CDR2 SYGVQD (reference sequence). The CDR3 extends over 14 amino acids. In DNA form, the CDR3 reads TGCGCCAGCAGGGGAGGGTGGGACACCGGGGAGCTGTTTTTT. Translation: CASRGGWDTGELFF.

The chain uses TRBV7-2 and TRBJ2-3; D not resolved. V lost 5 bases, J lost 9 bases, and 24 bases lay in between. In germline, CDR1 is SGHTA, CDR2 FQGNSA. The CDR3 loop spans 16 amino acids. DNA of the CDR3: TGTGCCAGCAGCGATGGTCGTACATCAACCCCACACACGCAGTATTTT. Its protein product is CASSDGRTSTPHTQYF. The full variable domain, completed using reference TRBV7-2 and TRBJ2-3, is GAGVSQSPSNKVTEKGKDVELRCDPISGHTALYWYRQSLGQGLEFLIYFQGNSAPDKSGLPSDRFSAERTGGSVSTLTIQRTQQEDSAVYLCASSDGRTSTPHTQYFGPGTRLTVL.

V gene TRBV7-9 combines with J gene TRBJ1-6; TRBD1 is a possible D gene (5 bases). The ends were cut back, 3 bases at V and 16 bases at J, with 25 bases in the middle. Germline-derived CDR1 and CDR2 are SEHNR and FQNEAQ (reference sequence). This CDR3 has 16 amino acids. This CDR3 reads CASSFRRSGGSEELHF. CDR3 bases: TGTGCCAGCAGCTTTCGAAGAAGCGGGGGGAGCGAAGAGCTCCACTTT.

The chain couples TRBV2 to TRBJ1-5; TRBD1 matches 9 bases. CDR3 length: 19 residues. The germline V gene encodes CDR1 SNHLY and CDR2 FYNNEI. The trim removed 6 bases at V and 0 bases at J, leaving 15 bases unmatched. CDR3 nucleotide sequence: TGTGCCAGCAGCGTGGACAGGGGTTCGAGCTCCTATAGCAATCAGCCCCAGCATTTT. Translated: CASSVDRGSSSYSNQPQHF.

The chain recombines TRBV12-3 or TRBV12-4 with TRBJ1-1; no definite D call. The CDR3 spans 15 residues. Between the trimmed V and J ends, which lost 8 bases and 7 bases, there was a span of 23 bases. CDR3 sequence (DNA): TGTGCCAGCGGGGAATCAGGCGGAGGGCAAGATGAAGCTTTCTTT. Translated: CASGESGGGQDEAFF.

V is TRBV11-2 and J is TRBJ2-3, with D unclear. The V end was cut by 2 bases, the J end by 6 bases, with 12 bases between. Germline V CDR1 and CDR2: SGHAT, FQNNGV. This CDR3 is built from 14 residues. CDR3 in DNA: TGTGCCAGCAGCTTACCCCCACAGCCCGATACGCAGTATTTT. It encodes CASSLPPQPDTQYF.

V usage is TRBV19 and J usage is TRBJ1-1; the D gene is possibly TRBD1 (5 bases). The germline V gene encodes CDR1 LNHDA and CDR2 SQIVND (reference sequence). V was pared by 6 bases and J by 3 bases, with 5 bases between. The CDR3 covers 11 residues. The CDR3 DNA sequence: TGTGCCAGTAGGGGGGACACTGAAGCTTTCTTT. It specifies CASRGDTEAFF. Using reference TRBV19 and TRBJ1-1 for the parts outside the CDR3, the full variable domain is DGGITQSPKYLFRKEGQNVTLSCEQNLNHDAMYWYRQDPGQGLRLIYYSQIVNDFQKGDIAEGYSVSREKKESFPLTVTSAQKNPTAFYLCASRGDTEAFFGQGTRLTVV.

Worth noting for this clonotype: This CDR3 is missing its conserved last phenylalanine or tryptophan, likely due to a read error. No DNA is shown, since the ends of the CDR3 on it are uncertain; the CDR3 is the one TCRdb lists. The chain uses TRBV3-1 and TRBJ2-3; whether TRBD2, the table's D call, matches the DNA was not checked. The germline V gene has CDR1 LGHDT and CDR2 YNNKEL (reference sequence). The CDR3 has 14 residues if both end residues are counted. The CDR3 loop reads CASSPNTGTYPNTE.

The chain couples TRBV12-3 or TRBV12-4 to TRBJ1-1, with 9 bases matching TRBD1. This CDR3 comprises 17 residues. With V trimmed by 6 bases and J by 4 bases, 15 bases remained unmatched. The CDR3 here is CASSLDRGIHCGTEAFF. The CDR3 coding sequence is TGTGCCAGCAGCTTGGACAGGGGAATTCACTGTGGCACTGAAGCTTTCTTT.